This TCR beta chain was found in a study of T cells after yellow fever vaccination. Findings and limits, study-wide: Most clones from primary vaccination resurfaced after the booster (about 95% CD4, around 89% CD8).

TCRdb recomputed calls from the 5' RACE reads with MiXCR, one row per CDR3 protein. The sample shows 610,000 or so distinct CDR3 sequences, more than 9% of them seen only once. This clonotype was counted many times. Its antigen remains unidentified. CDR1 and CDR2 (germline): MGHDK, SYGVNS. The length of the CDR3 is 14 residues. The V end lost 3 bases, the J end lost 3 bases, and 9 bases lay between the germline ends. The specimen was PBMCs, collected on the day of the yellow fever booster vaccination. The receptor comes from a man aged 25 to 45 who received the YFV17D yellow fever vaccine. This sequence joins TRBV25-1 and TRBJ1-5; the D gene is possibly TRBD1 (6 bases). The CDR3 DNA reads as TGTGCCAGCAGTGAGACAGGTACCAATCAGCCCCAGCATTTT. Its translation: CASSETGTNQPQHF.